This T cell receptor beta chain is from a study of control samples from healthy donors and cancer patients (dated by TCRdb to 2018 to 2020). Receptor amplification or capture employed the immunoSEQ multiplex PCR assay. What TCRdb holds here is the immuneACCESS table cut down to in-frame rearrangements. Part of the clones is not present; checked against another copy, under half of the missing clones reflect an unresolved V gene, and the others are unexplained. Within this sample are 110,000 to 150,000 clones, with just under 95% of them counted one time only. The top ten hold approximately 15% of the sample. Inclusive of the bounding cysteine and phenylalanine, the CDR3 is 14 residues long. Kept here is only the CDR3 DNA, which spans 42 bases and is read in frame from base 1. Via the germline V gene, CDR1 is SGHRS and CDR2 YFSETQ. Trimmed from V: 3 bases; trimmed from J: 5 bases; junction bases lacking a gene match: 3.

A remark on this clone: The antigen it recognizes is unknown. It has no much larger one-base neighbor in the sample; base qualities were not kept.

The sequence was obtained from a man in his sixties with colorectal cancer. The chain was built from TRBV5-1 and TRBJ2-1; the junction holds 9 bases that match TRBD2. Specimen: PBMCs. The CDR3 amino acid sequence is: CASSSLAGDNEQFF. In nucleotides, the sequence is TGCGCCAGCAGCTCGTTAGCGGGGGACAATGAGCAGTTCTTC.